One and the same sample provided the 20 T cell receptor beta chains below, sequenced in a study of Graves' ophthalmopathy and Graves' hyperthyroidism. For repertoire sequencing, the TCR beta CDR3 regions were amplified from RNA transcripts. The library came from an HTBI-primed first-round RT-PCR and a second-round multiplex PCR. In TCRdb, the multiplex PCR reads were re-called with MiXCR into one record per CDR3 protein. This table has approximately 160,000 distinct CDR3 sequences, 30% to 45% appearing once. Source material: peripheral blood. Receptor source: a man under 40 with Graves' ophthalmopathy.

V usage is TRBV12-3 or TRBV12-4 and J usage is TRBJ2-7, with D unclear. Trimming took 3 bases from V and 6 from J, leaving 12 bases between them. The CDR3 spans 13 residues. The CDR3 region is CASSFFSQLEQYF. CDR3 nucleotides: TGTGCCAGCAGTTTCTTCTCTCAGCTCGAGCAGTACTTC.

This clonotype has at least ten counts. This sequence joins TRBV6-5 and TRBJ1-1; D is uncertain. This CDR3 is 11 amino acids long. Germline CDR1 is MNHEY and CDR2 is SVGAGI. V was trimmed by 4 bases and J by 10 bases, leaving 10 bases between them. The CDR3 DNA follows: TGTGCCAGCAGTTTTCGGGAGATAGCTTTCTTT. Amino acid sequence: CASSFREIAFF.

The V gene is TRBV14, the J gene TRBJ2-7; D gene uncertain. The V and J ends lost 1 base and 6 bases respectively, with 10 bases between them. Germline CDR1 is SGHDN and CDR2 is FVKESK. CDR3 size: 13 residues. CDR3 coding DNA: TGTGCCAGCAGCCAAGTTAGAAACTTCGAGCAGTACTTC. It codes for CASSQVRNFEQYF.

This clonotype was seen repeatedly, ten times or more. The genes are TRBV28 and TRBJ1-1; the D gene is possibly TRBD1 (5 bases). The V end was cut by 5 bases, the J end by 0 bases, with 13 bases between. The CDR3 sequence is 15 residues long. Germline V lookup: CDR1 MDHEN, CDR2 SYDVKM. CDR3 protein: CASSPGTFMNTEAFF. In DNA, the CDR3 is TGTGCCAGCAGTCCCGGGACGTTCATGAACACTGAAGCTTTCTTT.

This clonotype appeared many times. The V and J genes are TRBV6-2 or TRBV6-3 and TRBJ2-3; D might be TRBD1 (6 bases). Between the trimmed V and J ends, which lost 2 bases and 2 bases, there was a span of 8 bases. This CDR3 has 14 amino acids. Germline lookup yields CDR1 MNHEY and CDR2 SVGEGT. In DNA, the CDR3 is TGTGCCAGCAGTTACCCGGGACACACAGATACGCAGTATTTT. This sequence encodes CASSYPGHTDTQYF.

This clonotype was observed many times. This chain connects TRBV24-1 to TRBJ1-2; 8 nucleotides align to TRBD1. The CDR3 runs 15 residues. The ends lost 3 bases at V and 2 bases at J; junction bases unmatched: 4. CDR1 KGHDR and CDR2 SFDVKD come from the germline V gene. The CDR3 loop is CATSDGQGVNYGYTF. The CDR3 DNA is TGTGCCACCAGTGATGGACAGGGCGTAAACTATGGCTACACCTTC.

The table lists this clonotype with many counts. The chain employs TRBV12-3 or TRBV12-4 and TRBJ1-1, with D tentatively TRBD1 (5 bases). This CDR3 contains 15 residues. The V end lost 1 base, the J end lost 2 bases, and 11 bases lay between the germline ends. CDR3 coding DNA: TGTGCCAGCAGTTTAGTGGCGGGGGGAAACACTGAAGCTTTCTTT. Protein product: CASSLVAGGNTEAFF.

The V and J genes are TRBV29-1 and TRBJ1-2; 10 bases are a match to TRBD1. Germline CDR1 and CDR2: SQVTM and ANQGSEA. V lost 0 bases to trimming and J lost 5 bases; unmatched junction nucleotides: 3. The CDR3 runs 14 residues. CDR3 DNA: TGCAGCGTTGAAGATCTGGGACAGGGGTATGGCTACACCTTC. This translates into CSVEDLGQGYGYTF.

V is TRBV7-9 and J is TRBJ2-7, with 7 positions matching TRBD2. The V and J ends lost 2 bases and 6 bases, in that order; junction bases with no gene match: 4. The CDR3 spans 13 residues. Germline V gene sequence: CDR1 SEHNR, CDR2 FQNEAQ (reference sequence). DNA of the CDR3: TGTGCCAGCAGCTTACAGGGCGGGGGCGAGCAGTACTTC. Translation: CASSLQGGGEQYF.

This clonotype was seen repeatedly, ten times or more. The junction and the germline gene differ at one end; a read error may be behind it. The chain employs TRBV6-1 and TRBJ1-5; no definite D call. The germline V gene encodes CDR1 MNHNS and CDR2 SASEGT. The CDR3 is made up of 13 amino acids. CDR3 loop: CASSDHFPPIEDF. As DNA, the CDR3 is TGTGCCAGCAGTGACCACTTCCCCCCAATCGAGGATTTT.

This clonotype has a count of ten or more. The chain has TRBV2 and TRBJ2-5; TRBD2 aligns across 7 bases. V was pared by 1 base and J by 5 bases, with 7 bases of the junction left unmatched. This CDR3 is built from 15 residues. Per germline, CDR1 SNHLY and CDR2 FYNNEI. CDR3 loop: CASSEGAGVRETQYF. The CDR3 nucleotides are TGTGCCAGCAGTGAAGGGGCGGGAGTCCGGGAGACCCAGTACTTC.

CDR3 in amino acids: CASSQETAGGYTF. The CDR3, as DNA: TGTGCCAGCAGCCAAGAGACCGCAGGTGGCTACACCTTC. The chain is built from TRBV7-2 and TRBJ1-2; D gene unclear. The CDR3 totals 13 residues. CDR1 and CDR2 from the germline V gene are SGHTA and FQGNSA. V was trimmed by 5 bases and J by 7 bases, leaving 14 bases between them.

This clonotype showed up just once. The CDR3 protein is CASSSLAGWETQYF. The DNA of the CDR3 is TGTGCCAGCAGTTCCCTAGCGGGGTGGGAGACCCAGTACTTC. The gene calls are TRBV6-5 and TRBJ2-5; 9 nucleotides match TRBD2. CDR1 MNHEY and CDR2 SVGAGI come from the germline V gene. The J segment lost 5 bases and the V segment lost 4 bases, leaving 5 bases of the junction unmatched. The length of the CDR3 is 14 residues.

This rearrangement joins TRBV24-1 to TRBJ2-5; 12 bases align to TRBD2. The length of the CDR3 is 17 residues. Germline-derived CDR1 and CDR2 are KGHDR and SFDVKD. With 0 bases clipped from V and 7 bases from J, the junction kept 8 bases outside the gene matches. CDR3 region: CATSDLPGTSGLGTQYF. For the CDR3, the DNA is TGTGCCACCAGTGATTTGCCGGGGACTAGCGGGCTAGGGACCCAGTACTTC.

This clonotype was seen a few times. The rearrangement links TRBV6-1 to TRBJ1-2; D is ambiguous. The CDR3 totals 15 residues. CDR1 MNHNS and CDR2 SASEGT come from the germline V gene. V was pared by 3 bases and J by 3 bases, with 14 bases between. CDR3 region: CASSDFSWEDYGYTF. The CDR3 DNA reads TGTGCCAGCAGTGATTTCAGTTGGGAGGACTATGGCTACACCTTC.

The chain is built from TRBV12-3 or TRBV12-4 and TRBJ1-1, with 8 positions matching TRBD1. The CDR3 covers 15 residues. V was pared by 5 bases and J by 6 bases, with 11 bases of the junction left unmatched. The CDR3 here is CASSPEDRGGPEAFF. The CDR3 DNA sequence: TGTGCCAGCAGTCCCGAAGACAGGGGAGGGCCTGAAGCTTTCTTT.

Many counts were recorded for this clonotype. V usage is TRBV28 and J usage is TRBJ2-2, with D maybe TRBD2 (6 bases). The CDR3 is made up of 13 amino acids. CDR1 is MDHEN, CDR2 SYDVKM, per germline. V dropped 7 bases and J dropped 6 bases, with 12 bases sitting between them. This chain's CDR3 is CASKPSDPGELFF. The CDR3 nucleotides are TGTGCCAGCAAGCCTAGCGACCCCGGGGAGCTGTTTTTT.

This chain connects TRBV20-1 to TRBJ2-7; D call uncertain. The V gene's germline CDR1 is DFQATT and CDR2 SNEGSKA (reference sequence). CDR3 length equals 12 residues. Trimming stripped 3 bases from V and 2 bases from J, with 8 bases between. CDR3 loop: CSASPATYEQYF. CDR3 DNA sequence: TGCAGTGCTAGCCCGGCGACCTACGAGCAGTACTTC.

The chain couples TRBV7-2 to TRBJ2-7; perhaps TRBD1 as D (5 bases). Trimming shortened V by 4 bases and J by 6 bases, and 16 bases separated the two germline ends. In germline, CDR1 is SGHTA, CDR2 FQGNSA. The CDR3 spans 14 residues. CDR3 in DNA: TGTGCCAGCAGCTCTAGGGGCAGTTCCCTCGAGCAGTACTTC. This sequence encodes CASSSRGSSLEQYF. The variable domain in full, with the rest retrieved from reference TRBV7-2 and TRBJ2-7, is GAGVSQSPSNKVTEKGKDVELRCDPISGHTALYWYRQSLGQGLEFLIYFQGNSAPDKSGLPSDRFSAERTGGSVSTLTIQRTQQEDSAVYLCASSSRGSSLEQYFGPGTRLTVT.

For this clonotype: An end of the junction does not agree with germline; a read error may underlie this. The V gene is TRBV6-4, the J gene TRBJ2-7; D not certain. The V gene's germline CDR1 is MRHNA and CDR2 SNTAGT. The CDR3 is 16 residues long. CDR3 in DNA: TGTGCCAGCAGAGACTCCCAAGGGCCTAGCTCCTACGAGCAGTACTTC. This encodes CASRDSQGPSSYEQYF.